Listed here are 15 T cell receptor delta chains from one sample, sequenced in a study of gamma-delta chains in newborns, infants, children. TCRdb re-called the reads through CATT. The repertoire holds 13,000 to 15,000 delta-chain clones, with roughly 7% as singletons. Sequencing was carried out using blood. The source is a child who was a newborn, infant or young child, either healthy, febrile or measles-vaccinated (not recorded which).

This clone was counted a few times. TCRdb's protein, taken from a much larger clone, differs from this DNA's translation at residue 9, likely owing to a read error; the protein displayed comes from the DNA. Additional DNA sequences in this sample encode the identical CDR3. The rearrangement links TRDV2 to TRDJ3, with TRDD3 matching 9 bases. The CDR3 loop spans 17 amino acids. Looked up from germline, CDR1 is GEAIGNYY and CDR2 is EKD. With V trimmed by 3 bases and J by 3 bases, 5 bases remained unmatched. CDR3 bases: TGTGCCTGTGACGTACTGGGGGACTTCTGGGACACCCGACAGATGTTTTTC. Protein: CACDVLGDFWDTRQMFF.

Concerning this clone itself: The sample contains more than one DNA sequence encoding this CDR3. This chain connects TRDV2 to TRDJ3; 11 nucleotides match TRDD3. Germline values: CDR1 GEAIGNYY, CDR2 EKD. After removal of 0 bases from V and 0 bases from J, the junction contained 3 bases not matched to a gene. The CDR3 sequence is 19 residues long. The CDR3 spells CACDTLGDTSSWDTRQMFF. The CDR3 DNA reads TGTGCCTGTGACACCCTGGGGGATACTAGCTCCTGGGACACCCGACAGATGTTTTTC.

Remarks on this clone: The junction departs from the called germline gene at one end, perhaps through a read error. Other DNA sequences in this sample translate to the same CDR3. The V gene is TRDV2, the J gene TRDJ3; 10 bases match TRDD3. Germline V CDR1 and CDR2: GEAIGNYY, EKD. This CDR3 is built from 20 residues. This CDR3 is CACDKVLGDPSSWDTRQMFF. DNA of the CDR3: TGTGCCTGTGACAAAGTACTGGGGGATCCTAGCTCCTGGGACACCCGCCAGATGTTTTTC.

This clone was seen a few times. For the CDR3, the DNA is TGTGCCTGTGTTGCTTTGGGGGACCGCTCCTGGGACACCCGACAGATGTTTTTC. It codes for CACVALGDRSWDTRQMFF. The V gene is TRDV2, the J gene TRDJ3, with TRDD3 matching 7 bases. The CDR3 loop spans 18 amino acids. In germline, CDR1 is GEAIGNYY, CDR2 EKD. The V gene end was trimmed by 5 bases and the J gene end by 0 bases; junction bases not matched to a gene: 9.

This clone was picked up a small number of times. V and J are TRDV2 and TRDJ3, with 8 positions matching TRDD3. The CDR3 contains 20 residues. Germline V gene data show CDR1 as GEAIGNYY and CDR2 as EKD. Unmatched junction bases numbered 11, after V lost 2 bases and J lost 0 bases. The DNA for the CDR3 is TGTGCCTGTGACAACTGGGGGGAACCTGTCAGCTCCTGGGACACCCGACAGATGTTTTTC. Its protein product is CACDNWGEPVSSWDTRQMFF.

About this clone: A much larger clonotype is one base distant, so this may be a read error. J is TRDJ3 and V is TRDV2; TRDD3 agrees at 13 bases. The CDR3 extends over 21 amino acids. Germline CDR1 GEAIGNYY, CDR2 EKD. The CDR3 is CACDITTGGYASSWDTQQMFF. As DNA, the CDR3 is TGTGCCTGTGACATCACAACTGGGGGATACGCTTCCTCCTGGGACACCCAACAGATGTTTTTC.

This clone was recorded a few times. Within the sample, other DNA sequences also encode this same CDR3. V usage is TRDV2 and J usage is TRDJ2, with 11 bases lining up with TRDD3. This CDR3 has 15 amino acids. From germline, CDR1 is GEAIGNYY and CDR2 EKD. V was clipped by 3 bases and J by 4 bases; unmatched bases: 3. The CDR3 DNA follows: TGTGCCTGTGACCTTCTGGGGGATACGACAGCACAACTCTTCTTT. It encodes CACDLLGDTTAQLFF.

For this clone: TCRdb's protein, taken from a much larger clone, differs from this DNA's translation at residue 17, likely owing to a read error; the protein displayed comes from the DNA. The chain joins TRDV2 to TRDJ3, with 13 bases fitting TRDD3. This CDR3 has 19 amino acids. Germline assignment: CDR1 GEAIGNYY and CDR2 EKD. The CDR3 bases are TGTGCCTGTGACAATACTGGGGGATACGACTCCTGGGACACCCGACAGGTGTTTTTC. Amino acid sequence: CACDNTGGYDSWDTRQVFF.

The rearrangement links TRDV2 to TRDJ3; 7 nucleotides align to TRDD3. The junction had 7 bases not matched to a gene; V was cut back by 3 bases and J by 0 bases. Germline V gene data show CDR1 as GEAIGNYY and CDR2 as EKD. This CDR3 has 18 amino acids. In nucleotides, the CDR3 is TGTGCCTGTGACTCTTTGGGGATAGGCTCCTGGGACACCCGACAGATGTTTTTC. Amino acid sequence: CACDSLGIGSWDTRQMFF.

This clone is labeled as medium-sized (0.01 to 0.1%). A much larger clone is a single base away; this may be a read error. This chain joins TRDV2 and TRDJ2; D possibly corresponds to TRDD3 (6 bases). This CDR3 comprises 13 residues. CDR1 and CDR2 (germline): GEAIGNYY, EKD. Trimming shortened V by 3 bases and J by 4 bases, and 8 bases separated the two germline ends. Written as DNA, the CDR3 is TGTGCCTGTGACTTCTGGGGGACAGCACAACTCTTCTTT. This encodes CACDFWGTAQLFF.

With regard to this clone: The same CDR3 also results from other DNA sequences found in this sample. The V call is TRDV2, the J call TRDJ3; 9 bases are shared with TRDD3. V lost 0 bases and J lost 0; bases outside the gene matches: 5. This CDR3 is built from 19 residues. Germline V gene lookup returns CDR1 GEAIGNYY and CDR2 EKD. The CDR3 coding sequence is TGTGCCTGTGACACCGTGGGGGATATGGGCTCCTGGGACACCCGACAGATGTTTTTC. Protein product: CACDTVGDMGSWDTRQMFF.

The chain has TRDV2 and TRDJ3; 7 nucleotides match TRDD3. From germline, CDR1 is GEAIGNYY and CDR2 EKD. Germline trimming cut 0 bases from V and 5 bases from J; bases unmatched to any gene: 6. This CDR3 contains 17 residues. DNA of the CDR3: TGTGCCTGTGACACCGGGGATAATTCCCGGGACACCCGACAGATGTTTTTC. Translating it yields CACDTGDNSRDTRQMFF.

Only a few counts were recorded for this clone. The chain joins TRDV2 to TRDJ3, with a possible D match to TRDD3 (6 bases). V shed 3 bases and J shed 0 bases, with 14 bases lying between them. In germline, CDR1 is GEAIGNYY, CDR2 EKD. CDR3 length: 18 residues. This CDR3 reads CACDPYWEGSWDTRQMFF. CDR3 bases: TGTGCCTGTGACCCTTACTGGGAGGGCTCCTGGGACACCCGACAGATGTTTTTC.

This clone appeared a few times. TCRdb assigns this DNA the protein of a much larger clone, which departs from its translation at residue 10; this likely reflects a read error, and the protein shown comes from translating the DNA. The chain is built from TRDV2 and TRDJ3, with 10 bases fitting TRDD3. The CDR3 is made up of 17 amino acids. Germline loops: CDR1 GEAIGNYY, CDR2 EKD. CDR3 in DNA: TGTGCCTGTGACAGTACTGGGGGATCCTGTGACACCCGACAGATGTTTTTC. Translated, it gives CACDSTGGSCDTRQMFF.

Regarding this clone: A read error is the likely source, as a far larger clone sits one nucleotide away. This specimen includes other DNA sequences encoding the same CDR3. This chain connects TRDV2 to TRDJ3; 10 nucleotides line up with TRDD3. CDR1 GEAIGNYY and CDR2 EKD come from the germline V gene. The CDR3 is 20 residues long. The CDR3 loop is CACDTVRWGISSWDTRQMFF. CDR3 DNA sequence: TGTGCCTGTGACACCGTTCGCTGGGGGATAAGCTCCTGGGACACACGACAGATGTTTTTC.